These 15 T cell receptor beta chains were sequenced from one sample in a study of blood T cell repertoires in COVID-19 (TCRdb year 2020). Receptor amplification or capture employed the immunoSEQ multiplex PCR assay. This immuneACCESS table, as held by TCRdb, lists in-frame sequences with V and J called but not all clones. Of the missing ones, under half trace to an unresolved V gene in checked studies; the others have no known cause. The sample profile shows 150,000 to 200,000 clones; 85% to 95% of them were found once. Around 0.5% of the sample lies in the top ten. Sequencing was performed on peripheral blood. Receptors originate from a man aged 45-65 years with acute or convalescent COVID-19.

The chain links TRBV28 to TRBJ1-3; no clear D gene. CDR3 length: 15 residues. The germline gives CDR1 MDHEN, CDR2 SYDVKM. Trimming stripped 1 base from V and 4 bases from J, with 11 bases between. The CDR3 is CASSLFRTHGNTIYF. The CDR3 region has the DNA TGTGCCAGCAGTTTATTTAGGACTCACGGAAACACCATATATTTT.

This chain links TRBV11-2 with TRBJ2-7; D not certain. The germline V gene encodes CDR1 SGHAT and CDR2 FQNNGV. Trimming removed 1 base from V and 0 bases from J, with 19 bases in between. The CDR3 extends over 18 amino acids. CDR3 region: CASSLAYGRSTSSYEQYF. CDR3 DNA sequence: TGTGCCAGCAGCTTAGCTTATGGCAGGTCCACGAGCTCCTACGAGCAGTACTTC.

CDR3 protein: CASSRDREFQPQHF. In DNA, the CDR3 is TGTGCCAGCAGCCGGGACAGGGAGTTTCAGCCCCAGCATTTT. V and J are TRBV7-9 and TRBJ1-5, with TRBD1 matching over 9 bases. Germline CDR1 reads SEHNR; CDR2 reads FQNEAQ (reference sequence). The CDR3 runs 14 residues. Trimming removed 5 bases from V and 6 bases from J; junction bases left unmatched: 5.

CDR3 coding DNA: TGTGCCAGCAGCTTAGACAGGGAAGGGCCCTACGAGCAGTACGTC. Translated: CASSLDREGPYEQYV. V gene TRBV7-9 combines with J gene TRBJ2-7; D is possibly TRBD1 (6 bases). Germline V lookup: CDR1 SEHNR, CDR2 FQNEAQ (reference sequence). CDR3 length: 15 residues. With 1 base removed from V and 2 bases from J, the gap between germline ends came to 12 bases.

This clone was detected only once. This chain uses TRBV15 with TRBJ1-2, with 11 bases aligning to TRBD1. This CDR3 region has 14 residues. Germline CDR1 LNHNV, CDR2 YYDKDF (reference sequence). J was trimmed by 8 bases and V by 0 bases; bases with no gene match: 2. The CDR3 DNA is TGTGCCACCAGCAGAGAGGGACAGGGGGACGGCTACACCTTC. This gives the protein CATSREGQGDGYTF.

This clone was seen only once. The chain is built from TRBV4-3 and TRBJ1-4; D perhaps matches TRBD1 (5 bases). V was shortened by 1 base and J by 5 bases, with 11 bases between the two germline ends. This CDR3 comprises 15 residues. Germline CDR1 LGHNA, CDR2 YSLEER. In nucleotides, the CDR3 is TGCGCCAGCAGCCAAGGGGGCCGCTCAAATGAAAAACTGTTTTTT. Its translation is CASSQGGRSNEKLFF.

The chain links TRBV6-5 to TRBJ1-2; D gene unclear. The germline V and J ends were trimmed by 6 bases and 2 bases, with 13 bases remaining between them. The CDR3 has 14 residues. Germline CDR1 reads MNHEY; CDR2 reads SVGAGI. DNA of the CDR3: TGTGCCAGCAGAACCGGTTTCTTGAACTATGGCTACACCTTC. Residues: CASRTGFLNYGYTF.

The chain links TRBV15 to TRBJ2-1; D is ambiguous. The ends were cut back, 2 bases at V and 4 bases at J, with 6 bases in the middle. Germline CDR1 is LNHNV and CDR2 is YYDKDF (reference sequence). The CDR3 covers 13 residues. CDR3 region: CATSRTRYNEQFF. The CDR3 DNA is TGTGCCACCAGCAGAACGCGATACAATGAGCAGTTCTTC.

The chain is built from TRBV7-3 and TRBJ2-1, with 10 nucleotides matching TRBD2. Germline-derived CDR1 and CDR2 are SGHTA and FQGTGA. The junction had 10 bases not matched to a gene; V was cut back by 5 bases and J by 9 bases. The CDR3 has 15 amino acids. The CDR3 region is CASSISSGRVGEQFF. The CDR3 nucleotides are TGTGCCAGCAGCATATCAAGCGGGAGGGTCGGTGAGCAGTTCTTC. Filled out from reference TRBV7-3 and TRBJ2-1, the complete variable domain reads GAGVSQTPSNKVTEKGKYVELRCDPISGHTALYWYRQSLGQGPEFLIYFQGTGAADDSGLPNDRFFAVRPEGSVSTLKIQRTERGDSAVYLCASSISSGRVGEQFFGPGTRLTVL.

This chain joins TRBV30 and TRBJ1-4; perhaps TRBD1 as D (5 bases). Germline lookup yields CDR1 GTSNPN and CDR2 SVGIG (reference sequence). The CDR3 extends over 14 amino acids. The V end was cut by 0 bases, the J end by 6 bases, with 11 bases between. Written as DNA, the CDR3 is TGTGCCTGGAGTGTACGTGGGGCCGATGAAAAACTGTTTTTT. Its translation is CAWSVRGADEKLFF.

This clone was seen just once. The V and J genes are TRBV2 and TRBJ1-6; 9 positions match TRBD1. The CDR3 has 16 residues. Germline CDR1 reads SNHLY; CDR2 reads FYNNEI. J gave up 0 bases and V 8 bases, and 5 bases lay outside the gene matches. CDR3 nucleotides: TGTGCCAGCCGGGACAGGGTCGGCTCCTATAATTCACCCCTCCACTTT. Translated, it gives CASRDRVGSYNSPLHF.

The gene calls are TRBV28 and TRBJ1-5, with D unresolved. There are 14 residues in the CDR3. From germline, CDR1 is MDHEN and CDR2 SYDVKM. V was shortened by 5 bases and J by 5 bases, with 13 bases between the two germline ends. The CDR3 DNA reads as TGTGCCAGCAGTGAACGCCTCGGGGATCAGCCCCAGCATTTT. It codes for CASSERLGDQPQHF.

The genes are TRBV19 and TRBJ1-1, with a weak D call TRBD1 (5 bases). Trimming took off 5 bases at V and 11 bases at J, with 12 bases between the two ends. The V gene's germline CDR1 is LNHDA and CDR2 SQIVND (reference sequence). The CDR3 sequence is 11 residues long. CDR3 in amino acids: CASSGGGSAFF. In nucleotides, the CDR3 is TGTGCCAGTAGTGGGGGGGGTAGCGCTTTCTTT.

This clone was recorded only once. The V gene is TRBV19, the J gene TRBJ1-5; D call uncertain. CDR1 and CDR2 from the germline V gene are LNHDA and SQIVND (reference sequence). Trimming left V 1 base short and J 7 bases short, with 20 bases between. The CDR3 length is 17 residues. The CDR3 reads CASSIVYSGSGGQPQHF. CDR3 nucleotide sequence: TGTGCCAGTAGTATAGTCTACAGCGGCAGCGGAGGCCAGCCCCAGCATTTT.

The chain has TRBV11-1 and TRBJ2-5; D remains ambiguous. Trimming removed 1 base from V and 2 bases from J, with 8 bases in between. The CDR3 consists of 14 residues. Germline CDR1 SGHAT, CDR2 FQDESV (reference sequence). This chain's CDR3 is CASSLGVLQETQYF. In nucleotides, the CDR3 is TGTGCCAGCAGCTTAGGCGTCTTGCAAGAGACCCAGTACTTC.